This TCR beta chain emerged from a study of regulatory T cells in long-lasting Graves disease. At the level of the study: Newly diagnosed Graves' patients took antithyroid drugs under 3 months. The study's findings and limits: With some 2,700 shared public clonotypes, persistent patients exceeded new patients, who shared 950 to 1,000. Persistent disease was characterized by preferential usage of TRBV28, TRBJ1-2 and TRBJ2-5.

The time point here: newly diagnosed GD, antithyroid drugs for less than 3 months. The TCR library was made from RNA extracted from PBMCs. On this clonotype: Antigen specificity is unknown.

Libraries of TCR beta came from iRepertoire HTBI primers plus Arm-PCR of CDR3 regions. TCRdb used MiXCR to reprocess the multiplex PCR reads, holding one entry per CDR3 protein. The data hold about 540,000 distinct CDR3 sequences, with approximately 13% observed a single time. Germline CDR1 is SGDLS and CDR2 is YYNGEE. The CDR3 has 12 residues. The V and J ends lost 1 base and 9 bases respectively, with 5 bases between them. The same data also contributed to another study, on T cells in Graves' hyperthyroidism and ophthalmopathy. That work contributes: Absent ophthalmopathy progression within 18 months defined stable Graves' hyperthyroidism.

The V gene is TRBV9, the J gene TRBJ1-6; D remains ambiguous. The receptor was derived from a young man with Graves disease. This specimen consisted of peripheral blood mononuclear cells (PBMCs), obtained at new diagnosis, from a patient treated with antithyroid drugs. The CDR3 protein is CASSVTGSPLHF. The CDR3, as DNA: TGTGCCAGCAGCGTAACGGGTTCACCCCTCCACTTT.